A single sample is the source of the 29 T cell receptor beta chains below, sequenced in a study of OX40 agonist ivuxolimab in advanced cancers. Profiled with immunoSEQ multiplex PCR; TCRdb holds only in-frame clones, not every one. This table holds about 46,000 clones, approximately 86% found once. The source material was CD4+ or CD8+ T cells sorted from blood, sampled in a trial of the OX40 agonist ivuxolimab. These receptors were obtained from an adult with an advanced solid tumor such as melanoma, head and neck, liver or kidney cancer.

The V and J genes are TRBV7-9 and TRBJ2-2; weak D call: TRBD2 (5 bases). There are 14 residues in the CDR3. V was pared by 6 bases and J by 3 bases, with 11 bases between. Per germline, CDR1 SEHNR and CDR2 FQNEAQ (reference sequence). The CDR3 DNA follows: TGTGCCAGCAGGCCGGTGGGAGACACCGGGGAGCTGTTTTTT. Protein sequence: CASRPVGDTGELFF.

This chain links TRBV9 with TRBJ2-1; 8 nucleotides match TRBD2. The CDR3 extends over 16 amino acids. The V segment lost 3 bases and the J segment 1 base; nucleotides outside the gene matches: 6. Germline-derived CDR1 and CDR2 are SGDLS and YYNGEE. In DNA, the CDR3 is TGTGCCAGCAGCGCCCCTCGCGGGGGGTCCTACAATGAGCAGTTCTTC. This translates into CASSAPRGGSYNEQFF. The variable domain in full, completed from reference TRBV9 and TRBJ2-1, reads DSGVTQTPKHLITATGQRVTLRCSPRSGDLSVYWYQQSLDQGLQFLIQYYNGEERAKGNILERFSAQQFPDLHSELNLSSLELGDSALYFCASSAPRGGSYNEQFFGPGTRLTVL.

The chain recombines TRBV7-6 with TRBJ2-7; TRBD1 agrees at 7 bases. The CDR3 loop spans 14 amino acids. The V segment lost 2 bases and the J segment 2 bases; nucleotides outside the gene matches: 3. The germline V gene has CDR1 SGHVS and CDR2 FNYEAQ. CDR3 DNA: TGTGCCAGCAGCTTAAAGGGGGCGGCCTACGAGCAGTACTTC. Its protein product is CASSLKGAAYEQYF.

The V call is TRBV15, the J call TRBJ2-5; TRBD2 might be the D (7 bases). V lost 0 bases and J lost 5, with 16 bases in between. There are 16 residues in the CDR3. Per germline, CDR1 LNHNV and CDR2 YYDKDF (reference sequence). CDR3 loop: CATSRDWEGGLETQYF. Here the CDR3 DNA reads TGTGCCACCAGCAGAGATTGGGAGGGGGGCCTGGAGACCCAGTACTTC.

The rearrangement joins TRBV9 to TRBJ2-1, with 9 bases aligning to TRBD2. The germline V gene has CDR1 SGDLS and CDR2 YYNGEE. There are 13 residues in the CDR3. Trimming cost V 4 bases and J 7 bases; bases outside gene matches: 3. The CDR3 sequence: CASSPGLANEQFF. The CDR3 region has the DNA TGTGCCAGCAGCCCGGGACTAGCAAATGAGCAGTTCTTC.

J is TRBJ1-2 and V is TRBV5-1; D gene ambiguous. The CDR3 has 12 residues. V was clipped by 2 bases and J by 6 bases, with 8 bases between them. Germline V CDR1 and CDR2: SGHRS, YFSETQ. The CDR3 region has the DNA TGCGCCAGCAGCTTAAACTCAAATGGCTACACCTTC. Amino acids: CASSLNSNGYTF.

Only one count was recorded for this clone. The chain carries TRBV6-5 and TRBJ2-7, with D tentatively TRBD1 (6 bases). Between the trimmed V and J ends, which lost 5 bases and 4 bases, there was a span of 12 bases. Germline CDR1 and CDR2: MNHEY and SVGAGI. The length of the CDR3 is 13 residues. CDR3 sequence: CASSEAGEYEQYF. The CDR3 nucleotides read TGTGCCAGCAGTGAAGCAGGGGAGTACGAGCAGTACTTC.

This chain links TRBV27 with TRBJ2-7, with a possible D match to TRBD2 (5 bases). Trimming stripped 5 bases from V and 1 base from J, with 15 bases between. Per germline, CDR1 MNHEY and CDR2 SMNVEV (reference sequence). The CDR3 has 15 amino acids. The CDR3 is CASSPGVAPSYEQYF. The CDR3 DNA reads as TGTGCCAGCAGTCCCGGGGTAGCGCCGTCCTACGAGCAGTACTTC.

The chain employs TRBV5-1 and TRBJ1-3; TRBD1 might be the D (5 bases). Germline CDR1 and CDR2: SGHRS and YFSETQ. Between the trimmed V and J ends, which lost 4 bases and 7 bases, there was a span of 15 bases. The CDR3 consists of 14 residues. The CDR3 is CASSPRQGRNTIYF. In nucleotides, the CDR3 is TGCGCCAGCAGCCCTCGGCAGGGTAGGAACACCATATATTTT.

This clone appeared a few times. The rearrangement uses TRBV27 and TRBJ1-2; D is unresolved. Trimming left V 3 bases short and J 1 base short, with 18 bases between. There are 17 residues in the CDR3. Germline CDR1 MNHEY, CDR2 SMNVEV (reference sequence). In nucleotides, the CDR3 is TGTGCCAGCAGTTTCGCCGAGCCGTATGGATTTAACTATGGCTACACCTTC. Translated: CASSFAEPYGFNYGYTF.

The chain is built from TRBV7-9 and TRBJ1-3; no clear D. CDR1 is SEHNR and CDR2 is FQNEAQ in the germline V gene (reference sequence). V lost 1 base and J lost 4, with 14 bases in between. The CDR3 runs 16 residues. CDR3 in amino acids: CASSLVGAGGGNTIYF. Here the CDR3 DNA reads TGTGCCAGCAGCTTAGTCGGCGCGGGCGGGGGAAACACCATATATTTT.

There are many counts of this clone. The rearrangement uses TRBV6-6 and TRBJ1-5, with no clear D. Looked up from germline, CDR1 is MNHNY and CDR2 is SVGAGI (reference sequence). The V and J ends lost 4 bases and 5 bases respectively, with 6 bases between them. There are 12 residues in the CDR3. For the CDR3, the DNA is TGTGCCAGCAGTTCCCCGTATCAGCCCCAGCATTTT. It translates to CASSSPYQPQHF.

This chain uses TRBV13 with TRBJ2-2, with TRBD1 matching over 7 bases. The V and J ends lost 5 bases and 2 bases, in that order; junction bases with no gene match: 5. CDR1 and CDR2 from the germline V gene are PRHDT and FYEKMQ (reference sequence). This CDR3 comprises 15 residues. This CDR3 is CASSRRQGNTGELFF. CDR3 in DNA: TGTGCCAGCAGCCGGCGACAGGGTAACACCGGGGAGCTGTTTTTT.

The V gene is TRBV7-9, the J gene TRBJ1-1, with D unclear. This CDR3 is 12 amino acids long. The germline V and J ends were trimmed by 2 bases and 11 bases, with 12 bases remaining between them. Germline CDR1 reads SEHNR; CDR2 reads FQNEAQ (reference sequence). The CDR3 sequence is CASSLNSGDAFF. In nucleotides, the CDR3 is TGTGCCAGCAGCTTAAATAGCGGGGATGCTTTCTTT.

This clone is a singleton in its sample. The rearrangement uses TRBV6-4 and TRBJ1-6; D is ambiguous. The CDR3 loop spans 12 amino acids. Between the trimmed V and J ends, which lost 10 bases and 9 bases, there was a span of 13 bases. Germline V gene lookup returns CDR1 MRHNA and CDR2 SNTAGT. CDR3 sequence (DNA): TGTGCCACCTCCCCGCTTGGTTCACCCCTCCACTTT. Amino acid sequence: CATSPLGSPLHF.

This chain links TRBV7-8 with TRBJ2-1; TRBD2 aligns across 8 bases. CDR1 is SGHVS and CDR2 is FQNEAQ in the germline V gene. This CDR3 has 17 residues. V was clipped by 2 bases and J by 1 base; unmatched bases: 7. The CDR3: CASSLRLAHTSYNEQFF. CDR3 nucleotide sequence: TGTGCCAGCAGCTTAAGACTAGCGCACACTTCCTACAATGAGCAGTTCTTC.

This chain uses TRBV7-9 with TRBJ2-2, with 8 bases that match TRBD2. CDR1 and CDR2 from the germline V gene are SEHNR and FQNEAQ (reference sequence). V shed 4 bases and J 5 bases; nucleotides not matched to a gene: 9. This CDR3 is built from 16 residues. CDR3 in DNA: TGTGCCAGCAGCTCCTCAGCGGGAGTACAAACCGGGGAGCTGTTTTTT. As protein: CASSSSAGVQTGELFF.

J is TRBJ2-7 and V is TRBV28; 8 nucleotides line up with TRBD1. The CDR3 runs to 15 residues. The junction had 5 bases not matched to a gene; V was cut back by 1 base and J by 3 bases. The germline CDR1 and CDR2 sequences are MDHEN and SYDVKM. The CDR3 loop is CASSLLLDRDYEQYF. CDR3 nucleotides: TGTGCCAGCAGTTTATTATTGGACAGGGACTACGAGCAGTACTTC.

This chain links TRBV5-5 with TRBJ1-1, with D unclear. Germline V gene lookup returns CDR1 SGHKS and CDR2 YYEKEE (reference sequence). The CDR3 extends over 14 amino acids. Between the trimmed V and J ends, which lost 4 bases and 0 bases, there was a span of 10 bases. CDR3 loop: CASSLLTVNTEAFF. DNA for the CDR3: TGTGCCAGCAGCCTGCTCACAGTGAACACTGAAGCTTTCTTT.

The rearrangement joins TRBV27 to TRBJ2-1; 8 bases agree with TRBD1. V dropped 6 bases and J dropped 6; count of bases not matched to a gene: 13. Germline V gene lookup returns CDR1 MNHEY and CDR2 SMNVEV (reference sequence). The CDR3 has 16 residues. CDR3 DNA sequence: TGTGCCAGCAGCTGGTCCGGGACAGGAGACTCCAATGAGCAGTTCTTC. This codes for CASSWSGTGDSNEQFF.

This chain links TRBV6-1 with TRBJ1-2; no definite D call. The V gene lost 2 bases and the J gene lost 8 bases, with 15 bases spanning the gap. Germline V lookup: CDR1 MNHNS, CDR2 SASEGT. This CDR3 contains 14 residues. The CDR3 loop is CASSEMGHMRGYTF. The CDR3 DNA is TGTGCCAGCAGTGAAATGGGCCATATGCGCGGCTACACCTTC.

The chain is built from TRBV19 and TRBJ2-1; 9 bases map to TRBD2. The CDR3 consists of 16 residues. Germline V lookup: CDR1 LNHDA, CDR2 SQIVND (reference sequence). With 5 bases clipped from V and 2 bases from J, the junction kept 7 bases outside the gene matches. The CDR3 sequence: CASSFGLALPYNEQFF. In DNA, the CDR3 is TGTGCCAGTAGTTTCGGACTAGCGCTGCCCTACAATGAGCAGTTCTTC.

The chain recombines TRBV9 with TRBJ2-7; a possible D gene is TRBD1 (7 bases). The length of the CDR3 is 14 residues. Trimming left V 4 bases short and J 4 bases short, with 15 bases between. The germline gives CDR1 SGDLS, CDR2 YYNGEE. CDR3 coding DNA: TGTGCCAGCAGCCCGCACTCAGGGGGGTACGAGCAGTACTTC. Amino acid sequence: CASSPHSGGYEQYF. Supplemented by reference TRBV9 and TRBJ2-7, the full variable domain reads DSGVTQTPKHLITATGQRVTLRCSPRSGDLSVYWYQQSLDQGLQFLIQYYNGEERAKGNILERFSAQQFPDLHSELNLSSLELGDSALYFCASSPHSGGYEQYFGPGTRLTVT.

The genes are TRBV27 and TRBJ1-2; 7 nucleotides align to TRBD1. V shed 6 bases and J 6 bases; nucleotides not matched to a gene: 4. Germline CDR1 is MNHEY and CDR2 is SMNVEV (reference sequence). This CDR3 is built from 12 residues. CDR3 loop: CASRQGSHGYTF. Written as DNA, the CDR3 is TGTGCCAGCAGACAGGGGAGTCATGGCTACACCTTC.

Here the CDR3 reads CASSTTGEGLAVREQYF. The CDR3 nucleotides are TGTGCCAGCAGCACGACAGGGGAGGGACTAGCGGTCCGAGAGCAGTACTTC. This sequence joins TRBV7-9 and TRBJ2-7, with TRBD2 matching over 11 bases. V lost 5 bases, J lost 7 bases, and 16 bases stayed unmatched. CDR1 is SEHNR and CDR2 is FQNEAQ in the germline V gene (reference sequence). The CDR3 has 17 amino acids.

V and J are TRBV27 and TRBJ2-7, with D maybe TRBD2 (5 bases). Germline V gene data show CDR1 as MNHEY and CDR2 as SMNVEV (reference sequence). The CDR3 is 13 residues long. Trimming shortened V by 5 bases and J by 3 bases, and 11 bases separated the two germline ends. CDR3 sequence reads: CASSPARGYEQYF. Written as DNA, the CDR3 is TGTGCCAGCAGTCCGGCCCGGGGCTACGAGCAGTACTTC.

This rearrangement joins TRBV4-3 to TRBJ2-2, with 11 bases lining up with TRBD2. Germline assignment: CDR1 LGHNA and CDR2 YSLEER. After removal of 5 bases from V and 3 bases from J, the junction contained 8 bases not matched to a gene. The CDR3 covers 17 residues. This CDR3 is CASSNLAGGPYTGELFF. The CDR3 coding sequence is TGCGCCAGCAGCAACTTAGCGGGGGGGCCGTACACCGGGGAGCTGTTTTTT.

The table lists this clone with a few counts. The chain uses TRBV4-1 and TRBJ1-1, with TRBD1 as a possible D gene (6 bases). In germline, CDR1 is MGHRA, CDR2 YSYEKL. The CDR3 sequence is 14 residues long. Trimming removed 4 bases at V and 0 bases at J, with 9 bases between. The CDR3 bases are TGCGCCAGCAGCCCAGGGGTAATGAACACTGAAGCTTTCTTT. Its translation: CASSPGVMNTEAFF.

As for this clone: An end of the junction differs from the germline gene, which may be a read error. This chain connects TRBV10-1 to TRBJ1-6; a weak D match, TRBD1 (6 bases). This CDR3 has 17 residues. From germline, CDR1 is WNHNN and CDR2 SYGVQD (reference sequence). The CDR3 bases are TGCGCCAGCAGTGGTGGACAGCCCGGCTCCCATAATTCACCCCTCCACTTT. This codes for CASSGGQPGSHNSPLHF.